One sample yielded the 29 T cell receptor beta chains listed below, sequenced in a study of blood T cell repertoires in COVID-19. Profiling relied on immunoSEQ multiplex PCR, and the TCRdb table lists in-frame clones only, not all of them. Here the sample spans about 250,000 clones, over 65% being singletons. The source material was peripheral blood. The receptors stem from an elderly woman with acute or convalescent COVID-19.

This clone occurred a few times. The chain employs TRBV9 and TRBJ1-3; possible D gene TRBD1, 5 bases. Germline loops: CDR1 SGDLS, CDR2 YYNGEE. This CDR3 has 14 amino acids. Trimming pared 4 bases from V and 3 bases from J, leaving 11 bases between. CDR3 sequence (DNA): TGTGCCAGCAGCCCCGGGGGTGGTGGAAACACCATATATTTT. Its translation: CASSPGGGGNTIYF.

The gene calls are TRBV7-2 and TRBJ2-7, with 9 bases that match TRBD1. V lost 6 bases to trimming and J lost 6 bases; unmatched junction nucleotides: 12. Germline values: CDR1 SGHTA, CDR2 FQGNSA. This CDR3 has 15 residues. The CDR3 sequence is CASRPPGTGLGEQYF. CDR3 nucleotides: TGTGCCAGCAGACCTCCAGGGACAGGGTTGGGCGAGCAGTACTTC.

The chain has TRBV18 and TRBJ2-1; tentative D call: TRBD2 (7 bases). Per the germline V gene, CDR1 is KGHSH and CDR2 is LQKENI. The ends were cut back, 4 bases at V and 3 bases at J, with 19 bases in the middle. The CDR3 length is 17 residues. In DNA, the CDR3 is TGTGCCAGCTCACTGGGGTTTCGGGGGGCTGGCTACAATGAGCAGTTCTTC. Amino acid sequence: CASSLGFRGAGYNEQFF.

This clone was seen only once. The rearrangement joins TRBV12-3 or TRBV12-4 to TRBJ1-2, with D possibly matching TRBD1 (5 bases). V lost 5 bases, J lost 8 bases, and 12 bases lay in between. The CDR3 has 12 amino acids. The CDR3 is CASSPVSGGYTF. CDR3 nucleotide sequence: TGTGCCAGCAGTCCCGTCTCAGGGGGCTACACCTTC.

This clone was counted once. This sequence joins TRBV7-2 and TRBJ1-6, with TRBD1 matching 7 bases. Per the germline V gene, CDR1 is SGHTA and CDR2 is FQGNSA. V was pared by 3 bases and J by 6 bases, with 2 bases of the junction left unmatched. The CDR3 sequence is 14 residues long. CDR3 residues: CASSFGTANSPLHF. As DNA, the CDR3 is TGTGCCAGCAGCTTCGGGACAGCTAATTCACCCCTCCACTTT. Together with reference TRBV7-2 and TRBJ1-6, the CDR3 gives the full variable domain: GAGVSQSPSNKVTEKGKDVELRCDPISGHTALYWYRQSLGQGLEFLIYFQGNSAPDKSGLPSDRFSAERTGGSVSTLTIQRTQQEDSAVYLCASSFGTANSPLHFGNGTRLTVT.

The V gene is TRBV2, the J gene TRBJ1-3; D gene unclear. The CDR3 is 13 residues long. The V gene's germline CDR1 is SNHLY and CDR2 FYNNEI. Trimming shortened V by 5 bases and J by 2 bases, and 7 bases separated the two germline ends. Here the CDR3 reads CASSYITGNTIYF. In DNA form, the CDR3 reads TGTGCCAGCAGTTACATAACTGGAAACACCATATATTTT.

To note about this clone: This sample includes further DNA sequences coding for the same CDR3. The chain combines TRBV12-3 or TRBV12-4 with TRBJ1-2, with D possibly TRBD1 on 5 matching bases. V was cut by 1 base and J by 7 bases, with 10 bases left in between. The CDR3 consists of 13 residues. The CDR3 reads CASSLGQGFGYTF. CDR3 bases: TGTGCCAGCAGTTTAGGGCAGGGCTTTGGCTACACCTTC.

This clone has just a few counts. The chain recombines TRBV5-1 with TRBJ1-2; TRBD1 matches 7 bases. Trimming at V came to 0 bases and at J to 2 bases, leaving 1 base not matched to a gene. Germline V gene sequence: CDR1 SGHRS, CDR2 YFSETQ. This CDR3 is 14 amino acids long. CDR3 residues: CASSLGDRNYGYTF. For the CDR3, the DNA is TGCGCCAGCAGCTTGGGGGACAGAAACTATGGCTACACCTTC.

The V and J genes are TRBV2 and TRBJ2-5; possible D gene TRBD1, 6 bases. This CDR3 has 15 residues. V lost 6 bases to trimming and J lost 2 bases, with 16 bases between them. The germline gives CDR1 SNHLY, CDR2 FYNNEI. CDR3 nucleotide sequence: TGTGCCAGCAGGAGGGCAGGGGCCCCACAAGAGACCCAGTACTTC. Protein sequence: CASRRAGAPQETQYF.

This rearrangement joins TRBV27 to TRBJ2-5; 11 nucleotides line up with TRBD1. Trimming at V came to 5 bases and at J to 9 bases, leaving 17 bases not matched to a gene. The CDR3 covers 17 residues. Per the germline V gene, CDR1 is MNHEY and CDR2 is SMNVEV (reference sequence). The CDR3 region is CASSPSQDRGRRGAQYF. CDR3 in DNA: TGTGCCAGCAGTCCCTCCCAGGACAGGGGGCGTCGGGGGGCCCAGTACTTC.

The chain combines TRBV5-6 with TRBJ2-3, with 7 bases that match TRBD1. Germline CDR1 is SGHDT and CDR2 is YYEEEE. V gave up 4 bases and J gave up 1 base; unmatched junction bases: 12. CDR3 size: 17 residues. CDR3 sequence reads: CASSQTKGGKGTDTQYF. In nucleotides, the CDR3 is TGTGCCAGCAGCCAGACGAAAGGGGGCAAAGGCACAGATACGCAGTATTTT.

This clone was seen only a few times. This chain links TRBV2 with TRBJ1-5; D is undetermined. Germline values: CDR1 SNHLY, CDR2 FYNNEI. The ends were cut back, 5 bases at V and 0 bases at J, with 11 bases in the middle. The CDR3 spans 15 residues. Here the CDR3 DNA reads TGTGCCAGCAGTCATAGGGAGAATAGCAATCAGCCCCAGCATTTT. It encodes CASSHRENSNQPQHF. Filled out from reference TRBV2 and TRBJ1-5, the complete variable domain reads EPEVTQTPSHQVTQMGQEVILRCVPISNHLYFYWYRQILGQKVEFLVSFYNNEISEKSEIFDDQFSVERPDGSNFTLKIRSTKLEDSAMYFCASSHRENSNQPQHFGDGTRLSIL.

The chain uses TRBV7-9 and TRBJ2-7; 8 bases are a match to TRBD1. The CDR3 extends over 15 amino acids. The germline V gene has CDR1 SEHNR and CDR2 FQNEAQ (reference sequence). Losses at the gene ends were 5 bases for V and 0 bases for J; bases not matched to a gene: 6. CDR3 region: CASSPGTGGSYEQYF. The CDR3 DNA reads as TGTGCCAGCAGCCCGGGGACAGGAGGCTCCTACGAGCAGTACTTC.

The chain carries TRBV19 and TRBJ1-1; D call uncertain. The CDR3 covers 14 residues. The germline V and J ends were trimmed by 2 bases and 1 base, with 8 bases remaining between them. Germline CDR1 reads LNHDA; CDR2 reads SQIVND (reference sequence). The CDR3 region is CASSILSPNTEAFF. DNA for the CDR3: TGTGCCAGTAGTATATTGTCTCCGAACACTGAAGCTTTCTTT.

The table lists this clone with a few counts. The chain joins TRBV7-2 to TRBJ1-6; 7 bases are a match to TRBD1. Germline V lookup: CDR1 SGHTA, CDR2 FQGNSA. The CDR3 runs to 15 residues. Trimming at V came to 3 bases and at J to 7 bases, leaving 6 bases not matched to a gene. Here the CDR3 reads CASSLAGTANSPLHF. CDR3 nucleotides: TGTGCCAGCAGCTTGGCCGGGACAGCCAATTCACCCCTCCACTTT.

The chain recombines TRBV11-1 with TRBJ1-3; D gene ambiguous. The V gene's germline CDR1 is SGHAT and CDR2 FQDESV (reference sequence). This CDR3 region has 15 residues. V dropped 5 bases and J dropped 3 bases, with 14 bases sitting between them. The CDR3 nucleotides are TGTGCCAGCAGCATTTCTTCGGGATATGGAAACACCATATATTTT. Protein sequence: CASSISSGYGNTIYF.

The V call is TRBV6-5, the J call TRBJ1-6; a possible D gene is TRBD1 (5 bases). The V end lost 0 bases, the J end lost 4 bases, and 10 bases lay between the germline ends. This CDR3 is 16 amino acids long. Germline CDR1 MNHEY, CDR2 SVGAGI. The CDR3 region is CASSYSNQGYNSPLHF. CDR3 nucleotides: TGTGCCAGCAGTTACTCGAACCAGGGATATAATTCACCCCTCCACTTT.

The chain links TRBV2 to TRBJ2-2; tentative D call: TRBD2 (5 bases). This CDR3 is 14 amino acids long. Germline V gene data show CDR1 as SNHLY and CDR2 as FYNNEI. V was clipped by 3 bases and J by 4 bases, with 9 bases between them. CDR3 sequence reads: CASSERVGTGELFF. DNA for the CDR3: TGTGCCAGCAGTGAGCGGGTGGGCACCGGGGAGCTGTTTTTT. The entire variable domain, with the rest obtained from reference TRBV2 and TRBJ2-2, is as follows: EPEVTQTPSHQVTQMGQEVILRCVPISNHLYFYWYRQILGQKVEFLVSFYNNEISEKSEIFDDQFSVERPDGSNFTLKIRSTKLEDSAMYFCASSERVGTGELFFGEGSRLTVL.

This sequence joins TRBV7-9 and TRBJ1-2, with TRBD1 identical over 9 bases. With V trimmed by 7 bases and J by 2 bases, 14 bases remained unmatched. CDR1 is SEHNR and CDR2 is FQNEAQ in the germline V gene (reference sequence). The CDR3 sequence is 17 residues long. In DNA, the CDR3 is TGTGCCAGCACAAGCGGGGGACAGGGACCTTCCAACTATGGCTACACCTTC. This translates into CASTSGGQGPSNYGYTF. Filled out from reference TRBV7-9 and TRBJ1-2, the complete variable domain reads DTGVSQNPRHKITKRGQNVTFRCDPISEHNRLYWYRQTLGQGPEFLTYFQNEAQLEKSRLLSDRFSAERPKGSFSTLEIQRTEQGDSAMYLCASTSGGQGPSNYGYTFGSGTRLTVV.

This chain connects TRBV10-3 to TRBJ2-7; 10 nucleotides line up with TRBD1. J was trimmed by 3 bases and V by 4 bases; bases with no gene match: 3. Germline loops: CDR1 ENHRY, CDR2 SYGVKD. The CDR3 spans 14 residues. The CDR3 is CAISGTGGYYEQYF. DNA of the CDR3: TGTGCCATCAGTGGGACAGGGGGATACTACGAGCAGTACTTC.

The chain joins TRBV11-2 to TRBJ2-2; TRBD2 matches at 8 bases. Germline CDR1 reads SGHAT; CDR2 reads FQNNGV. The CDR3 covers 15 residues. V lost 8 bases and J lost 10; bases outside the gene matches: 15. The CDR3: CASGLTGLAGSELFF. DNA for the CDR3: TGTGCCAGCGGGCTGACTGGACTAGCCGGCTCGGAGCTGTTTTTT.

The chain uses TRBV25-1 and TRBJ1-3; possible D gene TRBD1, 5 bases. The CDR3 has 13 residues. Germline V lookup: CDR1 MGHDK, CDR2 SYGVNS. The ends were cut back, 8 bases at V and 4 bases at J, with 12 bases in the middle. The CDR3, as DNA: TGTGCCAGCCGGTTGGGGGGGGGAAACACCATATATTTT. It translates to CASRLGGGNTIYF.

The CDR3 sequence is CSVYRQGGEQYF. CDR3 nucleotides: TGCAGCGTCTATAGACAGGGCGGTGAGCAGTACTTC. The V call is TRBV29-1, the J call TRBJ2-7; TRBD1 matches at 7 bases. Germline CDR1 SQVTM, CDR2 ANQGSEA. This CDR3 comprises 12 residues. Trimming took 6 bases from V and 7 from J; bases not matched to a gene: 9.

This clone was counted once. The chain uses TRBV6-5 and TRBJ1-1; 7 bases are a match to TRBD1. The CDR3 totals 13 residues. Germline V gene lookup returns CDR1 MNHEY and CDR2 SVGAGI. The ends lost 6 bases at V and 0 bases at J; junction bases unmatched: 1. CDR3 residues: CASRGQLNTEAFF. The CDR3, as DNA: TGTGCCAGCAGGGGACAGCTGAACACTGAAGCTTTCTTT.

The chain carries TRBV7-2 and TRBJ1-3; D possibly corresponds to TRBD1 (6 bases). Germline V CDR1 and CDR2: SGHTA, FQGNSA. With 5 bases removed from V and 4 bases from J, the gap between germline ends came to 18 bases. This CDR3 has 16 amino acids. This CDR3 reads CASSMQGRRGGNTIYF. The CDR3 nucleotides are TGTGCCAGCAGCATGCAGGGGCGCCGCGGGGGAAACACCATATATTTT.

The chain joins TRBV6-5 to TRBJ1-2; 8 bases align to TRBD1. The CDR3 runs 13 residues. The trim removed 4 bases at V and 6 bases at J, leaving 4 bases unmatched. The germline CDR1 and CDR2 sequences are MNHEY and SVGAGI. As DNA, the CDR3 is TGTGCCAGCAGTTCTGGACAGGGCGATGGCTACACCTTC. It codes for CASSSGQGDGYTF.

The rearrangement uses TRBV5-1 and TRBJ1-2; D unresolved. Germline assignment: CDR1 SGHRS and CDR2 YFSETQ. The CDR3 length is 15 residues. Trimming left V 6 bases short and J 0 bases short, with 15 bases between. The CDR3 protein is CASNAGSQTNYGYTF. The CDR3 bases are TGCGCCAGCAACGCGGGCTCCCAGACTAACTATGGCTACACCTTC.

The chain recombines TRBV7-2 with TRBJ2-7; the match to TRBD2 covers 12 bases. The CDR3 is 14 residues long. Germline CDR1 SGHTA, CDR2 FQGNSA. V dropped 5 bases and J dropped 4; count of bases not matched to a gene: 3. The CDR3 DNA reads TGTGCCAGCAGCCAGACTAGCGGGAGATACGAGCAGTACTTC. It translates to CASSQTSGRYEQYF. Variable domain in full (rest from reference TRBV7-2 and TRBJ2-7): GAGVSQSPSNKVTEKGKDVELRCDPISGHTALYWYRQSLGQGLEFLIYFQGNSAPDKSGLPSDRFSAERTGGSVSTLTIQRTQQEDSAVYLCASSQTSGRYEQYFGPGTRLTVT.

V and J are TRBV6-6 and TRBJ1-6, with TRBD1 identical over 10 bases. This CDR3 is built from 16 residues. The V gene's germline CDR1 is MNHNY and CDR2 SVGAGI (reference sequence). J lost 0 bases, V lost 6 bases, and 2 bases had no gene match. CDR3: CASRDRGSSYNSPLHF. CDR3 bases: TGTGCCAGCAGGGACAGGGGGAGCTCCTATAATTCACCCCTCCACTTT.